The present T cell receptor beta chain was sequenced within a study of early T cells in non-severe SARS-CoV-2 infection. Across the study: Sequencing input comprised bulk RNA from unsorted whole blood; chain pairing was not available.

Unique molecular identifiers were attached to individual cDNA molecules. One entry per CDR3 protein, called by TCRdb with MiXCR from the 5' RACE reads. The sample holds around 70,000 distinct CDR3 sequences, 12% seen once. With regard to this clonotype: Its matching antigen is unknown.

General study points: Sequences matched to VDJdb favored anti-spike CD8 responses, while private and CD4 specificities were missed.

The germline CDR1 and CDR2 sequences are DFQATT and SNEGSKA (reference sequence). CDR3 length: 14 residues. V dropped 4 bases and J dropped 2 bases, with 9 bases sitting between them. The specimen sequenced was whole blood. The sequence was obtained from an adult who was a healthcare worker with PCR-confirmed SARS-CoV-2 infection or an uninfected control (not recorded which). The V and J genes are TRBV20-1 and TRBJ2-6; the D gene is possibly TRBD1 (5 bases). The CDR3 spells CSAITGAGANVLTF. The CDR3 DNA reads TGCAGTGCTATAACAGGTGCTGGGGCCAACGTCCTGACTTTC.